This T cell receptor (beta chain) is from a study of T cells after yellow fever vaccination (dated by TCRdb to between 2018 and 2020). The study in broad terms: The SMART-Seq v4 Ultra Low Input RNA kit was used to prepare libraries from fractions with low cell numbers. To follow T-cell clones before and after primary and booster YFV17D yellow fever vaccination, bulk TCR alpha and beta repertoires were sequenced over time. Two healthy male donors made up the cohort, one aged 18 to 29 years and the other aged 30 to 40 years. Blood was drawn at multiple timepoints before and after primary and secondary immunization, with bulk PBMC replicates and cell subsets isolated. Study-wide findings and limitations: The secondary T-cell response was found to be weaker but faster than the primary response, with a peak reached on day 5 rather than on day 15. A small fraction of clonotypes appeared in both the CD4 and CD8 compartments, likely as a result of convergent recombination. Most clones expanded after primary vaccination were re-detected after the booster (almost 98% of CD4 and around 88% of CD8), suggesting broad memory maintenance. FACS-sorted repertoires could contain abundant contaminating clonotypes from the bulk population, so computational filtering was required. Only two donors were included in the study, so the extent to which the findings can be generalized is limited.

This clonotype has a handful of counts. Its antigen remains unidentified. The sample holds no much larger clone one base away, and base qualities are not on file. The cysteine opens and the phenylalanine closes a CDR3 of 13 amino acids. Of the read, only the CDR3 DNA is kept; its 39 bases are in frame from base 1. V is clipped by 4 bases and J by 7 bases, and the sequence between their germline boundaries is 12 bases long. Reading the germline V gene gives CDR1 SGHRS and CDR2 YFSETQ. Sequencing relied on an Illumina NovaSeq 6000. TCR cDNA was synthesized by 5'RACE template switching, which introduced a universal primer site and unique molecular identifiers. Priming for cDNA synthesis came from both the TCR alpha and TCR beta constant segments. Libraries were amplified in two PCR steps, with sample barcodes and sequencing adapters added in the second step. Sequencing of libraries was performed on Illumina HiSeq 2500 (2x100 bp) or NovaSeq (2x150 bp). The study's own analysis went as follows. Reads were demultiplexed and collapsed into UMI consensus sequences with MIGEC, and V(D)J alignment was performed with MiXCR. Vaccine-responding clonotypes were defined with edgeR using replicate PBMC samples, requiring FDR below 0.01 and a log2 fold change above 5 up to day 15. Bulk clonotypes were assigned CD4 or CD8 identity according to which sequenced CD4 or CD8 repertoire held them at higher abundance. TCRdb trimmed the raw reads at Q25, called clones with MiXCR and kept productive beta chains. Entries are consolidated by CDR3 protein sequence, retaining the most common genes and DNA. For this entry, the V and J calls and clone size follow TCRdb and not the study's own pipeline. The sample profile shows roughly 350,000 distinct CDR3 sequences; 4.1% of them were found once. The leading ten clones occupy approximately 25% of the sample.

Interpreted using the paper, the treatment or condition label stands for: live attenuated yellow fever vaccine strain. At each blood-draw timepoint, two biological replicates of bulk PBMCs were obtained. PBMCs were isolated from peripheral blood using a standard Ficoll-Paque protocol. RNA was extracted with TriZol from bulk PBMCs, CD4 and CD8 fractions, and dextramer-positive and dextramer-negative fractions. The rearranged segments are TRBV5-1 and TRBJ1-5, with the D gene too uncertain to name. This TCR was recovered from a man between 18 and 29 years old who received the YFV17D yellow fever vaccine. Sequenced material: PBMCs, taken 5 days after the yellow fever booster vaccination. The CDR3 has the sequence CASSPFPTQPQHF. The DNA sequence follows: TGCGCCAGCAGCCCATTTCCCACCCAGCCCCAGCATTTT. The full variable domain, with segments outside the CDR3 supplied by the reference TRBV5-1 and TRBJ1-5 proteins, appears as KAGVTQTPRYLIKTRGQQVTLSCSPISGHRSVSWYQQTPGQGLQFLFEYFSETQRNKGNFPGRFSGRQFSNSRSEMNVSTLELGDSALYLCASSPFPTQPQHFGDGTRLSIL.